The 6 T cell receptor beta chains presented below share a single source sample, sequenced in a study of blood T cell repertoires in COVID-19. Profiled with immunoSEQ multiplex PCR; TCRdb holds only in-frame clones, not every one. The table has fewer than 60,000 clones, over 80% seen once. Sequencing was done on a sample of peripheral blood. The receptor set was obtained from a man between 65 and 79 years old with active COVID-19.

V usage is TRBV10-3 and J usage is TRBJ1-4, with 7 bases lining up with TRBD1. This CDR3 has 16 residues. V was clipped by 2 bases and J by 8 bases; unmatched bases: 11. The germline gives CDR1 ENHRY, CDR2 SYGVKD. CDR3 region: CAISERNRQGEEKLFF. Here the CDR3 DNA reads TGTGCCATCAGTGAGAGGAATAGACAGGGTGAGGAAAAACTGTTTTTT.

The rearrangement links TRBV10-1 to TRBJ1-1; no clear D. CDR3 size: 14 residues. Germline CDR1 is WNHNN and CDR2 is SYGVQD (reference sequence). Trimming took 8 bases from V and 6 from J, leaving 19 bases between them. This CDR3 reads CASPYRGFRAEAFF. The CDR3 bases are TGCGCCAGCCCCTACCGGGGATTTAGGGCTGAAGCTTTCTTT.

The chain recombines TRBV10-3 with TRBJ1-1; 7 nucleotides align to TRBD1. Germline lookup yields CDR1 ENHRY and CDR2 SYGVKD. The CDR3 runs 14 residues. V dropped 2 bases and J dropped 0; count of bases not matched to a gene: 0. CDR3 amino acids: CAISETGVNTEAFF. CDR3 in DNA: TGTGCCATCAGTGAGACAGGGGTGAACACTGAAGCTTTCTTT.

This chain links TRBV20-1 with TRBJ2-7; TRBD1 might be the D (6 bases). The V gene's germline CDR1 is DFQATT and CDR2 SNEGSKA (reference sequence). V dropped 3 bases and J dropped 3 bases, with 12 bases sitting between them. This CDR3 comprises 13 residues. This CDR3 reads CSASWGRYYEQYF. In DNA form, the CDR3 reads TGCAGTGCTAGTTGGGGGCGTTACTACGAGCAGTACTTC.

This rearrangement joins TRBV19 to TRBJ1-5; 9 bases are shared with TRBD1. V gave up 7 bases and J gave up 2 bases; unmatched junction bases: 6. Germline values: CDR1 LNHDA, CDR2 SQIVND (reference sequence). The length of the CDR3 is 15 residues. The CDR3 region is CASTWTGERNQPQHF. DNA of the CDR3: TGTGCCAGTACCTGGACAGGGGAACGCAATCAGCCCCAGCATTTT.

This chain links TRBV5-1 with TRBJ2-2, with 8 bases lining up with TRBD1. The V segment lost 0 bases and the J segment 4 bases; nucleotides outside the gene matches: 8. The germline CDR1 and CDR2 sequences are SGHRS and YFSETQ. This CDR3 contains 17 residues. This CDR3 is CASSLALGQEGTGELFF. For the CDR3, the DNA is TGCGCCAGCAGCTTGGCCCTGGGACAGGAGGGCACCGGGGAGCTGTTTTTT.